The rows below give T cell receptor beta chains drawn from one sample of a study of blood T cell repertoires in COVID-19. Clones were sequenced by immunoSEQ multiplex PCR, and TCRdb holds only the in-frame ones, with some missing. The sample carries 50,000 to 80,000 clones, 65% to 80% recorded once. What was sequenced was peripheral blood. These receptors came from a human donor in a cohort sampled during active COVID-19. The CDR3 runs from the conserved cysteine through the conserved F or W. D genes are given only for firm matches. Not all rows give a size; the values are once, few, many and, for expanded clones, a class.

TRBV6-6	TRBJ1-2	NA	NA	CASSYLGGAQGYTF	TGTGCCAGCAGTTACTTGGGGGGGGCGCAAGGCTACACCTTC
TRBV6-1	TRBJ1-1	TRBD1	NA	CASFNTGGEGTEAFF	TGTGCCAGCTTTAACACAGGGGGAGAAGGCACTGAAGCTTTCTTT
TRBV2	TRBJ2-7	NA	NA	CASTTDTGEQYF	TGTGCCAGCACCACGGACACTGGGGAACAGTACTTC
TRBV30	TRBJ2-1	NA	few	CAWSVLGQGEQFF	TGTGCCTGGAGTGTATTGGGGCAGGGTGAGCAGTTCTTC
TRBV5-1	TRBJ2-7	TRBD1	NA	CASSGTGVFEQYF	TGCGCCAGCTCGGGGACAGGGGTGTTCGAGCAGTACTTC
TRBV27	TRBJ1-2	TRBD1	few	CASRSGGQGYGYTF	TGTGCCAGTCGGTCCGGGGGACAGGGCTATGGCTACACCTTC
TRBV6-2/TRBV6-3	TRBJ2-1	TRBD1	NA	CASSWTGDNEQFF	TGTGCCAGCAGTTGGACAGGGGACAATGAGCAGTTCTTC
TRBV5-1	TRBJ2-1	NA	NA	CASSLGPPGGREQFF	TGCGCCAGCAGCTTGGGCCCCCCAGGGGGGCGTGAGCAGTTCTTC
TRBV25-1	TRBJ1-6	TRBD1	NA	CASSVGQGPSPLHF	TGTGCCAGCAGCGTGGGACAGGGGCCTTCACCCCTCCACTTT
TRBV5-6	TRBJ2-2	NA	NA	CAGHRAQAGDVAGELFF	TGTGCCGGACACCGCGCGCAGGCAGGAGACGTCGCCGGGGAGCTGTTTTTT
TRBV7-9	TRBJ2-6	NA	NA	CASTDTSGANVLTF	TGTGCCAGCACCGACACCTCTGGGGCCAACGTCCTGACTTTC
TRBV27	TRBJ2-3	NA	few	CASSARGQRGHGTQYF	TGTGCCAGCAGTGCCCGGGGACAGCGGGGGCACGGTACGCAGTATTTT
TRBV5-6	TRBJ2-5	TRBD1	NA	CASSFGQARQETQYF	TGTGCCAGCAGCTTTGGACAGGCCCGTCAAGAGACCCAGTACTTC
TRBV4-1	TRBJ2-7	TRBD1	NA	CASSRSHRTGGSEEQYF	TGCGCCAGCAGCCGGTCCCATCGGACAGGGGGATCCGAGGAGCAGTACTTC
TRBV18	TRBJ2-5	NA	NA	CASSRQGGETQYF	TGTGCCAGCTCACGGCAGGGCGGCGAGACCCAGTACTTC
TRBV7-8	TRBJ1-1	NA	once	CASSFAVNTEAFF	TGTGCCAGCAGCTTTGCGGTGAACACTGAAGCTTTCTTT
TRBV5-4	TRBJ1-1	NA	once	CASSVWATTEAFF	TGTGCCAGCAGCGTGTGGGCAACCACTGAAGCTTTCTTT
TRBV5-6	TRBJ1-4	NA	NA	CASSLAAQGLGKLFF	TGTGCCAGCAGCTTGGCCGCGCAGGGTCTAGGAAAACTGTTTTTT
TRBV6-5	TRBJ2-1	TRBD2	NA	CAAMTSGVYNEQFF	TGTGCCGCAATGACTAGCGGAGTTTACAATGAGCAGTTCTTC
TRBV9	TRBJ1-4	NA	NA	CASSVAGGETNEKLFF	TGTGCCAGCAGCGTAGCTGGGGGGGAAACTAATGAAAAACTGTTTTTT
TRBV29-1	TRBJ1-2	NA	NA	CSVESGAEYGYTF	TGCAGCGTTGAATCAGGGGCAGAGTATGGCTACACCTTC
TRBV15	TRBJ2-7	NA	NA	CATSRDIGQSSYEQYF	TGTGCCACCAGCAGAGATATTGGACAAAGCTCCTACGAGCAGTACTTC
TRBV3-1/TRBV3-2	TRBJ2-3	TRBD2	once	CASSRTSGGATDTQYF	TGTGCCAGCAGTAGGACTAGCGGGGGGGCCACAGATACGCAGTATTTT
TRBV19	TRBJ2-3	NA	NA	CASSMIAGDTQYF	TGTGCCAGTAGTATGATTGCGGGAGATACGCAGTATTTT
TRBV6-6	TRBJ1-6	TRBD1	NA	CASSKGQGYSPLHF	TGTGCCAGCAGTAAGGGACAGGGGTACTCACCCCTCCACTTT
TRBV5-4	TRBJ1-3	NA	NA	CASSLDRSSGNTIYF	TGTGCCAGCAGCTTGGACCGGAGCTCTGGAAACACCATATATTTT
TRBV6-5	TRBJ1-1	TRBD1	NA	CASSQDRGTEAFF	TGTGCCAGCTCTCAGGACAGGGGAACTGAAGCTTTCTTT
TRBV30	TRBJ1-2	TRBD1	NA	CAWSVQGILNYGYTF	TGTGCCTGGAGTGTACAGGGGATTCTTAACTATGGCTACACCTTC
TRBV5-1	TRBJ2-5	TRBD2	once	CASSAGTSGGHETQYF	TGCGCCAGCAGCGCTGGGACTAGCGGGGGTCACGAGACCCAGTACTTC
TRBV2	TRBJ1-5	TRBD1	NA	CASSERGQGNVQPQHF	TGTGCCAGCAGTGAGAGGGGACAGGGGAATGTCCAGCCCCAGCATTTT
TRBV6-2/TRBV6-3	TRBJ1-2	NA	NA	CASSQDSYLDYGYTF	TGTGCCAGCAGCCAAGACAGCTACCTCGACTATGGCTACACCTTC
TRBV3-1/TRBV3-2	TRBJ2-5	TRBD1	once	CASSRDSQETQYF	TGTGCCAGCAGCCGGGACAGCCAAGAGACCCAGTACTTC
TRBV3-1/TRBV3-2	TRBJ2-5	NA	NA	CASSQDRGTQYF	TGTGCCAGCAGCCAAGACCGGGGGACCCAGTACTTC
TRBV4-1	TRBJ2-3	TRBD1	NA	CASSLGQGASDTQYF	TGCGCCAGCAGCTTGGGACAGGGGGCCTCAGATACGCAGTATTTT
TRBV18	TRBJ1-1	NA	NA	CASSSPTMNTEAFF	TGTGCCAGCTCATCCCCTACCATGAACACTGAAGCTTTCTTT
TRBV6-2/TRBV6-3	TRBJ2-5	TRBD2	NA	CASSYSGRGGQETQYF	TGTGCCAGCAGTTACTCGGGGCGGGGGGGCCAAGAGACCCAGTACTTC
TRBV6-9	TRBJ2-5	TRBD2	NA	CASFSGGPGLGHTGTQYF	TGTGCCAGTTTTAGCGGGGGGCCGGGATTAGGGCATACCGGGACCCAGTACTTC
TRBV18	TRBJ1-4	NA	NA	CASSPDQGNEKLFF	TGTGCCAGCTCACCAGACCAGGGGAATGAAAAACTGTTTTTT
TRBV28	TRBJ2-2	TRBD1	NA	CASSSRDRYTGELFF	TGTGCCAGCAGCTCCCGGGACAGGTACACCGGGGAGCTGTTTTTT
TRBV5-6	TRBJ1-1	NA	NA	CASSLFNQGMGTEAFF	TGTGCCAGCAGCTTATTTAACCAGGGGATGGGAACTGAAGCTTTCTTT
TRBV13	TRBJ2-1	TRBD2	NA	CASKLAGVNEQFF	TGTGCCAGCAAGTTAGCGGGGGTCAATGAGCAGTTCTTC
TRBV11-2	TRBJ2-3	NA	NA	CASSPGGSRYTQYF	TGTGCCAGCAGCCCCGGTGGCTCGCGGTATACGCAGTATTTT
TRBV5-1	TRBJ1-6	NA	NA	CASSPQAQGRLENSPLHF	TGCGCCAGCAGCCCGCAGGCGCAGGGGCGATTAGAAAATTCACCCCTCCACTTT
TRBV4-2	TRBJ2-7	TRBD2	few	CASSQGVVAGGSHEQYF	TGTGCCAGCAGCCAAGGGGTAGTAGCGGGGGGATCCCACGAGCAGTACTTC
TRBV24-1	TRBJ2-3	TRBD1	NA	CATSDETGGRDTQYF	TGTGCCACCAGTGACGAGACAGGGGGCAGAGATACGCAGTATTTT
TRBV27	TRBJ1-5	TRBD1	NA	CASSLEGASNQPQHF	TGTGCCAGCAGTTTGGAGGGGGCTAGCAATCAGCCCCAGCATTTT
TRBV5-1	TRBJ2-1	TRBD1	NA	CASSLGTGNYEQFF	TGCGCCAGCAGCTTGGGGACAGGGAACTATGAGCAGTTCTTC
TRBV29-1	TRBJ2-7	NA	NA	CSVGWTEYEQYF	TGCAGCGTTGGATGGACAGAATACGAGCAGTACTTC
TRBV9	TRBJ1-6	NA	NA	CASSGRENSPLHF	TGTGCCAGCAGCGGACGGGAGAATTCACCCCTCCACTTT
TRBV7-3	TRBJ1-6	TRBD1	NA	CASSLTQNIDRGARPNSPLHF	TGTGCCAGCAGCTTAACCCAAAATATCGACAGGGGAGCAAGACCTAATTCACCCCTCCACTTT
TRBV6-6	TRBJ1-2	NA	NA	CASSTGSGYTF	TGTGCCAGCAGTACAGGGTCCGGCTACACCTTC
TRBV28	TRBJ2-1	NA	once	CASSPRRRSRYDNEQFF	TGTGCCAGCAGTCCCCGACGACGGAGCAGATATGACAATGAGCAGTTCTTC
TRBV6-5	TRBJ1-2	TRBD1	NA	CASRTTGSNYGYTF	TGTGCCAGCAGGACGACAGGGTCTAACTATGGCTACACCTTC
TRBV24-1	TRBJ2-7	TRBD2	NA	CATSESGIYEQYF	TGTGCCACCAGTGAAAGCGGGATCTACGAGCAGTACTTC
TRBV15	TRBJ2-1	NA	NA	CATSRDRWGDEQFF	TGTGCCACCAGCAGAGATCGTTGGGGGGATGAGCAGTTCTTC